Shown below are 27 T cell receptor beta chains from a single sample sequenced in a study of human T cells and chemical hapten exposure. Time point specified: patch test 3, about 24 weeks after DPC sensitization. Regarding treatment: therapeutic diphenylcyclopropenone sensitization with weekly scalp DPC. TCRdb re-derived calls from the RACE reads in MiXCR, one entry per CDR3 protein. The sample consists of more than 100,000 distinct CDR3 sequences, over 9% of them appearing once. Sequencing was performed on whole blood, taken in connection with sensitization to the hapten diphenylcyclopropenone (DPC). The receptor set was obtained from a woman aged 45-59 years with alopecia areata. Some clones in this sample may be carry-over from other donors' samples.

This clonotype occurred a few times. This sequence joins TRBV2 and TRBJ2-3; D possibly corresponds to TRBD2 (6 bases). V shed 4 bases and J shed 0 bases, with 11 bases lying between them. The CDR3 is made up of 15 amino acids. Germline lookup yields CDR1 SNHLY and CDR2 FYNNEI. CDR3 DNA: TGTGCCAGCAGTGGACTAGGAGGGAGCACAGATACGCAGTATTTT. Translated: CASSGLGGSTDTQYF.

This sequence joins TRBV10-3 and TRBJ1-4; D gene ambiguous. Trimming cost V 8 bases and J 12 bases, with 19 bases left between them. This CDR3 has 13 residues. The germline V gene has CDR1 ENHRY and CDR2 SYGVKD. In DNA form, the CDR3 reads TGTGCCATCTCCCCAGAGGCGCTCGAGGAACTGTTTTTT. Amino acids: CAISPEALEELFF.

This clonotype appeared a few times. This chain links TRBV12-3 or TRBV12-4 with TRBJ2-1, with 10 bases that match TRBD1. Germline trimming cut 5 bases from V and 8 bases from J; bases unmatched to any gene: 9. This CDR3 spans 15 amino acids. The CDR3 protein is CASSPRDRGLDEQFF. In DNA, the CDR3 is TGTGCCAGCAGTCCCCGGGACAGGGGTTTAGATGAGCAGTTCTTC.

Here the CDR3 reads CASSLPGVSTDTQYF. In DNA, the CDR3 is TGTGCCAGCAGCTTACCGGGGGTAAGCACAGATACGCAGTATTTT. The rearrangement uses TRBV7-6 and TRBJ2-3; D perhaps matches TRBD2 (6 bases). The CDR3 covers 15 residues. Germline V lookup: CDR1 SGHVS, CDR2 FNYEAQ. Trimming removed 2 bases at V and 0 bases at J, with 9 bases between.

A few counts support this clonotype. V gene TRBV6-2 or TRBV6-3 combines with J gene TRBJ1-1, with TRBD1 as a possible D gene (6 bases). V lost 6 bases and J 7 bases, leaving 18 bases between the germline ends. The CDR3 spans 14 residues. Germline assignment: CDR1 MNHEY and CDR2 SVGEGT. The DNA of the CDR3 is TGTGCCAGCAGCCGGCACCCAGGGGCCGATGAAGCTTTCTTT. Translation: CASSRHPGADEAFF.

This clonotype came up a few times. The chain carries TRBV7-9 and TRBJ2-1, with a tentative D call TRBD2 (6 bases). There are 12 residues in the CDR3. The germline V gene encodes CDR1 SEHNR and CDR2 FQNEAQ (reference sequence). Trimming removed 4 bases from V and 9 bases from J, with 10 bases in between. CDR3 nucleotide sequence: TGTGCCAGCAGCTGGGGACTCGCTGAGCAGTTCTTC. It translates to CASSWGLAEQFF.

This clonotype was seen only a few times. The DNA for the CDR3 is TGTGCCAGCAGTTTAGGAAGGGAGACTGGCTACACCTTC. It specifies CASSLGRETGYTF. V gene TRBV12-3 or TRBV12-4 combines with J gene TRBJ1-2; D not resolved. This CDR3 region has 13 residues. V was shortened by 1 base and J by 7 bases, with 10 bases between the two germline ends.

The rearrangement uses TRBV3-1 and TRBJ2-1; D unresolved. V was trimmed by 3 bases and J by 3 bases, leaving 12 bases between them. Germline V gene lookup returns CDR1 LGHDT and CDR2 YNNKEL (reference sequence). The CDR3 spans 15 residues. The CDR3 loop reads CASSQTTRNYNEQFF. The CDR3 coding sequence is TGTGCCAGCAGCCAGACCACCCGGAACTACAATGAGCAGTTCTTC.

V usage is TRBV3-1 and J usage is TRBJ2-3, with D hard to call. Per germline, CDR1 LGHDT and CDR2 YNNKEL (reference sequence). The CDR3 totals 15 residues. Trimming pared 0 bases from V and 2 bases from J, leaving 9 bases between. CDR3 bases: TGTGCCAGCAGCCAAGATGGACCGGCCACAGATACGCAGTATTTT. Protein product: CASSQDGPATDTQYF.

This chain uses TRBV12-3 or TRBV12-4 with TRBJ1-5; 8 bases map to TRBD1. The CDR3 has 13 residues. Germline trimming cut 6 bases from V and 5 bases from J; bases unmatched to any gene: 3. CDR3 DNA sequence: TGTGCCAGCAGGGGACAGGACCATCAGCCCCAGCATTTT. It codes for CASRGQDHQPQHF.

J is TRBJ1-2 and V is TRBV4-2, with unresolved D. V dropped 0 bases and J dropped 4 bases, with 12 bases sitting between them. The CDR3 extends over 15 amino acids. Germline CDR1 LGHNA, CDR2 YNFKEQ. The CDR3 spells CASSQERAGAYGYTF. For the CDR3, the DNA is TGTGCCAGCAGCCAAGAAAGAGCAGGAGCCTATGGCTACACCTTC.

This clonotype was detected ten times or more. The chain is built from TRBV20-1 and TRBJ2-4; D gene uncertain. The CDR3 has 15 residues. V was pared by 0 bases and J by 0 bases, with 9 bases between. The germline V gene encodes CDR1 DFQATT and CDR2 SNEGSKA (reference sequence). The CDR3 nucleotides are TGCAGTGCTAGAGACATGGAGCTAGCCAAAAACATTCAGTACTTC. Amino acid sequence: CSARDMELAKNIQYF.

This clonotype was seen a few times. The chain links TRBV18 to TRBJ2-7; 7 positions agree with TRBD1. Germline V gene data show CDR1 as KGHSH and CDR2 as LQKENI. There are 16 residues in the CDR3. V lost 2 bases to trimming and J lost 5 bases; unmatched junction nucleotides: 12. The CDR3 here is CASSPFSGTDMNEQYF. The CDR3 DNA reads TGTGCCAGCTCACCATTCTCCGGGACAGATATGAACGAGCAGTACTTC.

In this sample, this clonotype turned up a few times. Here the CDR3 reads CASSFKGSTTDTQYF. The CDR3 DNA follows: TGCGCCAGCAGCTTTAAGGGCAGTACCACAGATACGCAGTATTTT. The J gene is TRBJ2-3, the V gene TRBV5-1; D is ambiguous. The CDR3 is 15 residues long. The germline V gene encodes CDR1 SGHRS and CDR2 YFSETQ. Trimming cost V 2 bases and J 2 bases, with 12 bases left between them.

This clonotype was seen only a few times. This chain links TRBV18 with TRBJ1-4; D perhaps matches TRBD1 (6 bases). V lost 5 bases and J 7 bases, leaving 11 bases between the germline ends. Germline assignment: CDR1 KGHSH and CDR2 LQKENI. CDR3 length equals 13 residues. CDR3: CASSLDSFEKLFF. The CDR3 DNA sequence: TGTGCCAGCTCATTGGACAGCTTTGAAAAACTGTTTTTT.

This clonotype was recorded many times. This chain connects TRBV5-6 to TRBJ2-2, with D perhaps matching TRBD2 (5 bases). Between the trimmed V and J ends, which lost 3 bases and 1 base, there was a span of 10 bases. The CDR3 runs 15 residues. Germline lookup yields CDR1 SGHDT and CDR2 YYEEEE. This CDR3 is CASSSDAGNTGELFF. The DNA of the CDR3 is TGTGCCAGCAGCTCGGACGCGGGGAACACCGGGGAGCTGTTTTTT.

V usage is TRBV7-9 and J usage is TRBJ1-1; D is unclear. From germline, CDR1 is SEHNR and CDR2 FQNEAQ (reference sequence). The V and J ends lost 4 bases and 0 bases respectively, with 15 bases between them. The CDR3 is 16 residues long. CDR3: CASSSDLSNMNTEAFF. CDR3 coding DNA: TGTGCCAGCAGCTCTGACCTATCTAACATGAACACTGAAGCTTTCTTT.

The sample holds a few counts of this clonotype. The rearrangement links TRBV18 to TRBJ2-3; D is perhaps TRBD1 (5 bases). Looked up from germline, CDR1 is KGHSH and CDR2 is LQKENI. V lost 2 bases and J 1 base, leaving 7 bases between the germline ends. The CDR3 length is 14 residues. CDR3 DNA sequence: TGTGCCAGCTCACCAGGGGCGCGCACAGATACGCAGTATTTT. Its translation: CASSPGARTDTQYF.

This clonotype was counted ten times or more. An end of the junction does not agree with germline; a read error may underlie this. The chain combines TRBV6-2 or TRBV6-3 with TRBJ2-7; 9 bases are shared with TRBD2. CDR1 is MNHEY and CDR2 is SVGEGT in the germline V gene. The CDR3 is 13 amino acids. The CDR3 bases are TGTGCCAGCAGTTACTCATTTACGGGACTAGCTGTTTTC. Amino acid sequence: CASSYSFTGLAVF.

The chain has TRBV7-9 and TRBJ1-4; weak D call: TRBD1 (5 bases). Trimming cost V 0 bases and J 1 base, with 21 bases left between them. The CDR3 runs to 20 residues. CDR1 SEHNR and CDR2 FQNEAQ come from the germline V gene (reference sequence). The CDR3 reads CASSLAPPGRFGGTNEKLFF. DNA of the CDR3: TGTGCCAGCAGCTTAGCGCCCCCGGGACGATTTGGGGGAACTAATGAAAAACTGTTTTTT.

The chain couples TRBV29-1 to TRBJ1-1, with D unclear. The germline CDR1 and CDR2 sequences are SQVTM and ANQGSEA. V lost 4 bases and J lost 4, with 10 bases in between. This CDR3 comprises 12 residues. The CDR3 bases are TGCAGCGTTGTGATCGGTGCCACTGAAGCTTTCTTT. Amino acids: CSVVIGATEAFF.

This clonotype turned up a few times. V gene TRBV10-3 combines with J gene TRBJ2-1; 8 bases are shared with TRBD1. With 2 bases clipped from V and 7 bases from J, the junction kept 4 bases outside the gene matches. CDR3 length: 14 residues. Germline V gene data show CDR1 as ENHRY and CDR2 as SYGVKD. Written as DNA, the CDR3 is TGTGCCATCAGTGAGACAGGGGGATGGAATGAGCAGTTCTTC. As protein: CAISETGGWNEQFF.

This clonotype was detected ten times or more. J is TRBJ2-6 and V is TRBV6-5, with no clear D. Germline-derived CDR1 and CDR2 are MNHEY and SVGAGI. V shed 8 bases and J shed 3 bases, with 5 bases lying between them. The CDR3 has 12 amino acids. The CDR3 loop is CASSGGANVLTF. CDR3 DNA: TGTGCCAGCTCTGGTGGGGCCAACGTCCTGACTTTC.

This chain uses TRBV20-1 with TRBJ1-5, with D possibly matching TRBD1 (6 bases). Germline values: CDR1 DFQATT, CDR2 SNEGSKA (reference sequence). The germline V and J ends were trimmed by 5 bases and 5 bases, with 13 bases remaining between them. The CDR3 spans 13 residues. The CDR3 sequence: CSAQGHQDQPQHF. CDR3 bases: TGCAGTGCTCAGGGACATCAGGATCAGCCCCAGCATTTT.

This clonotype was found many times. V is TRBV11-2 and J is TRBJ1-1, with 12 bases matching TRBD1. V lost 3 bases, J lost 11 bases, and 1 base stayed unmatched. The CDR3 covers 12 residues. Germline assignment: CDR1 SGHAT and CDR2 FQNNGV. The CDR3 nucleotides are TGTGCCAGCAGCTTGGGACAGGGGGCTGCTTTCTTT. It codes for CASSLGQGAAFF.

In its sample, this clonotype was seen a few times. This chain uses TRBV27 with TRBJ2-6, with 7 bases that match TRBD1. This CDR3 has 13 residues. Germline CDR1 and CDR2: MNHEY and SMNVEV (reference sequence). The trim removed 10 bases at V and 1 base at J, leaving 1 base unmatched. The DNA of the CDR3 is TGTGCCACGACAGGGTCTGGGGCCAACGTCCTGACTTTC. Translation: CATTGSGANVLTF.

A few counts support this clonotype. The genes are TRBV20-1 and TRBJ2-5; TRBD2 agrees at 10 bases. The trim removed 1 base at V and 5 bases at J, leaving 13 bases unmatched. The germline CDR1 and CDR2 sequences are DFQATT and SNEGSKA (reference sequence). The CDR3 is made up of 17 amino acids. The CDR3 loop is CSARGSSGGAELETQYF. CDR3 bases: TGCAGTGCTAGAGGCTCGAGCGGGGGGGCCGAACTGGAGACCCAGTACTTC.